This TCR beta chain is drawn from a study of blood T cell repertoires in COVID-19. Study background: Samples taken during acute and convalescent COVID-19 were collected in the United States, Italy and Spain.

This clone was found once. The method was immunoSEQ multiplex PCR; TCRdb's version includes in-frame clones alone and lacks a portion of them. The sample shows some 26,000 clones, around 88% of them seen only once. The TCR originated in a human donor in a cohort sampled during active COVID-19. The sequencing sample was made of peripheral blood.

CDR3 region: CATSRVGATGELFF. The CDR3 DNA follows: TGTGCCACCAGCAGAGTGGGGGCCACCGGGGAGCTGTTTTTT. V gene TRBV15 combines with J gene TRBJ2-2, with a tentative D call TRBD1 (6 bases). Per the germline V gene, CDR1 is LNHNV and CDR2 is YYDKDF (reference sequence). V dropped 1 base and J dropped 4 bases, with 7 bases sitting between them. CDR3 size: 14 residues.